The 18 T cell receptor beta chains given below trace back to one sample, sequenced in a study of blood T cell repertoires in COVID-19. Assay used: immunoSEQ multiplex PCR; TCRdb lists only in-frame clones, some missing. The sample shows 90,000 to 150,000 clones, roughly four fifths of them seen only once. Sequenced: peripheral blood. The receptors were gathered from a human donor in a cohort sampled during active COVID-19.

The chain joins TRBV6-5 to TRBJ1-2; D ambiguous. V was shortened by 7 bases and J by 1 base, with 13 bases between the two germline ends. The CDR3 is made up of 14 amino acids. The germline gives CDR1 MNHEY, CDR2 SVGAGI. CDR3 in DNA: TGTGCCAGCACCCCTGCGAGCCGTAACTATGGCTACACCTTC. It yields the protein CASTPASRNYGYTF.

V and J are TRBV11-3 and TRBJ2-7; 8 positions agree with TRBD2. Germline V gives CDR1 SGHNT, CDR2 YENEEA. The CDR3 covers 16 residues. After removal of 1 base from V and 0 bases from J, the junction contained 5 bases not matched to a gene. The CDR3 region has the DNA TGTGCCAGCAGCTTAGCGAGCGGGGGCCCCTCCTACGAGCAGTACTTC. Its protein product is CASSLASGGPSYEQYF. The entire variable domain, with the rest obtained from reference TRBV11-3 and TRBJ2-7, is as follows: EAGVVQSPRYKIIEKKQPVAFWCNPISGHNTLYWYLQNLGQGPELLIRYENEEAVDDSQLPKDRFSAERLKGVDSTLKIQPAELGDSAVYLCASSLASGGPSYEQYFGPGTRLTVT.

CDR3: CASSPRIRRALADNEQFF. CDR3 DNA sequence: TGTGCCAGCTCACCACGAATACGCAGGGCGCTAGCGGACAATGAGCAGTTCTTC. The rearrangement joins TRBV18 to TRBJ2-1; 7 nucleotides match TRBD2. The germline CDR1 and CDR2 sequences are KGHSH and LQKENI. J was trimmed by 5 bases and V by 1 base; bases with no gene match: 14. CDR3 length equals 18 residues. The full variable domain, with the rest looked up from reference TRBV18 and TRBJ2-1, is NAGVMQNPRHLVRRRGQEARLRCSPMKGHSHVYWYRQLPEEGLKFMVYLQKENIIDESGMPKERFSAEFPKEGPSILRIQQVVRGDSAAYFCASSPRIRRALADNEQFFGPGTRLTVL.

The CDR3 reads CASTKTGTGETQYF. The CDR3 DNA reads as TGTGCCAGTACGAAGACAGGGACAGGAGAGACCCAGTACTTC. V gene TRBV19 combines with J gene TRBJ2-5; 8 bases align to TRBD1. V was pared by 7 bases and J by 4 bases, with 8 bases of the junction left unmatched. This CDR3 contains 14 residues. Germline V gene sequence: CDR1 LNHDA, CDR2 SQIVND (reference sequence).

The chain combines TRBV5-1 with TRBJ2-5; the match to TRBD1 covers 7 bases. The CDR3 runs to 15 residues. Unmatched junction bases numbered 8, after V lost 4 bases and J lost 2 bases. Germline V CDR1 and CDR2: SGHRS, YFSETQ. For the CDR3, the DNA is TGCGCCAGCAGCGGGGTCAGGGGGAGACAAGAGACCCAGTACTTC. Its translation is CASSGVRGRQETQYF. Complete variable domain (other parts from reference TRBV5-1 and TRBJ2-5): KAGVTQTPRYLIKTRGQQVTLSCSPISGHRSVSWYQQTPGQGLQFLFEYFSETQRNKGNFPGRFSGRQFSNSRSEMNVSTLELGDSALYLCASSGVRGRQETQYFGPGTRLLVL.

The V gene is TRBV19, the J gene TRBJ1-4; the match to TRBD1 covers 8 bases. V gave up 5 bases and J gave up 8 bases; unmatched junction bases: 13. The CDR3 consists of 16 residues. Germline V gene sequence: CDR1 LNHDA, CDR2 SQIVND (reference sequence). Written as DNA, the CDR3 is TGTGCCAGTAGTGTCCGCGGGGACAGGCAAAACGAAAAACTGTTTTTT. This gives the protein CASSVRGDRQNEKLFF. Variable domain in full (rest from reference TRBV19 and TRBJ1-4): DGGITQSPKYLFRKEGQNVTLSCEQNLNHDAMYWYRQDPGQGLRLIYYSQIVNDFQKGDIAEGYSVSREKKESFPLTVTSAQKNPTAFYLCASSVRGDRQNEKLFFGSGTQLSVL.

The V gene is TRBV28, the J gene TRBJ1-1; no clear D gene. V was clipped by 4 bases and J by 5 bases, with 17 bases between them. The CDR3 spans 15 residues. From germline, CDR1 is MDHEN and CDR2 SYDVKM. The CDR3 protein is CASSSGGSFGTEAFF. Here the CDR3 DNA reads TGTGCCAGCAGTTCCGGAGGGAGTTTCGGAACTGAAGCTTTCTTT.

This chain connects TRBV27 to TRBJ1-2, with D maybe TRBD1 (5 bases). V lost 2 bases, J lost 4 bases, and 11 bases lay in between. This CDR3 comprises 14 residues. The germline V gene encodes CDR1 MNHEY and CDR2 SMNVEV (reference sequence). The CDR3 sequence is CASSLRQTTYGYTF. The CDR3 DNA sequence: TGTGCCAGCAGTTTAAGACAGACAACCTATGGCTACACCTTC.

This clone appeared a few times. This chain joins TRBV3-1 (or the pseudogene TRBV3-2) and TRBJ1-1; D not certain. Germline CDR1 and CDR2: LGHDT and YNNKEL (reference sequence). CDR3 length equals 15 residues. The V end was cut by 8 bases, the J end by 1 base, with 17 bases between. Here the CDR3 DNA reads TGTGCCAGCTACAATCAACATGACTGGAACACTGAAGCTTTCTTT. It codes for CASYNQHDWNTEAFF.

This sequence joins TRBV28 and TRBJ2-7; D not certain. The germline V gene has CDR1 MDHEN and CDR2 SYDVKM. The length of the CDR3 is 12 residues. Trimming left V 5 bases short and J 0 bases short, with 5 bases between. The CDR3 nucleotides are TGTGCCAGCAGTCCCGTCTCCTACGAGCAGTACTTC. This gives the protein CASSPVSYEQYF.

The chain combines TRBV6-4 with TRBJ2-1; D is ambiguous. Trimming stripped 5 bases from V and 7 bases from J, with 18 bases between. CDR3 size: 15 residues. Germline CDR1 and CDR2: MRHNA and SNTAGT. The CDR3 region is CASSPELSMVNEQFF. In nucleotides, the CDR3 is TGTGCCAGCAGTCCGGAGCTCTCAATGGTAAATGAGCAGTTCTTC.

With respect to this clone: One junction end disagrees with the germline gene, perhaps due to a read error. The chain joins TRBV4-3 to TRBJ1-5, with 7 bases identical to TRBD1. Looked up from germline, CDR1 is LGHNA and CDR2 is YSLEER. The CDR3 length is 13 residues. DNA for the CDR3: TGCGCCAGCAGCCAAGATCTGGGGGACAGCTCAAACTTT. Residues: CASSQDLGDSSNF.

The chain links TRBV19 to TRBJ1-5; the D gene is possibly TRBD1 (6 bases). Germline CDR1 reads LNHDA; CDR2 reads SQIVND (reference sequence). The CDR3 consists of 17 residues. The V and J ends lost 6 bases and 4 bases respectively, with 22 bases between them. CDR3: CASSSRTAGAWNQPQHF. Written as DNA, the CDR3 is TGTGCCAGTAGCTCACGCACGGCGGGGGCTTGGAATCAGCCCCAGCATTTT.

This clone turned up a few times. The chain carries TRBV11-1 and TRBJ2-7; TRBD1 aligns across 7 bases. The CDR3 is made up of 16 amino acids. J gave up 5 bases and V 5 bases, and 15 bases lay outside the gene matches. Germline CDR1 reads SGHAT; CDR2 reads FQDESV (reference sequence). For the CDR3, the DNA is TGTGCCAGCAGCCCAGGGGGTCGACAGGGCGACAACGAGCAGTACTTC. This codes for CASSPGGRQGDNEQYF.

The rearrangement links TRBV3-1 (or the pseudogene TRBV3-2) to TRBJ2-2; D perhaps matches TRBD2 (5 bases). V was clipped by 4 bases and J by 0 bases, with 9 bases between them. Germline V gene sequence: CDR1 LGHDT, CDR2 YNNKEL (reference sequence). The CDR3 is 15 residues long. The CDR3: CASSLGLSNTGELFF. As DNA, the CDR3 is TGTGCCAGCAGCCTTGGACTTTCGAACACCGGGGAGCTGTTTTTT.

This clone was seen a few times. The chain has TRBV2 and TRBJ2-2; the match to TRBD1 covers 8 bases. This CDR3 region has 14 residues. Germline V gene lookup returns CDR1 SNHLY and CDR2 FYNNEI. V lost 5 bases, J lost 3 bases, and 2 bases stayed unmatched. The CDR3 bases are TGTGCCAGCAGTCGGACAGGGTACACCGGGGAGCTGTTTTTT. This translates into CASSRTGYTGELFF.

This chain uses TRBV2 with TRBJ1-1; no clear D. V was clipped by 9 bases and J by 3 bases, with 11 bases between them. The length of the CDR3 is 12 residues. Looked up from germline, CDR1 is SNHLY and CDR2 is FYNNEI. The CDR3 bases are TGTGCCAGTACCCAGGTCCACACTGAAGCTTTCTTT. As protein: CASTQVHTEAFF.

The chain carries TRBV6-2 or TRBV6-3 and TRBJ2-7, with unresolved D. The CDR3 has 12 amino acids. Between the trimmed V and J ends, which lost 2 bases and 3 bases, there was a span of 5 bases. CDR1 and CDR2 from the germline V gene are MNHEY and SVGEGT. The CDR3 loop reads CASSYGRYEQYF. CDR3 nucleotide sequence: TGTGCCAGCAGTTACGGGCGCTACGAGCAGTACTTC.